This T cell receptor (beta chain) was identified in a study of blood T cell repertoires in COVID-19. Looking at the study overall: From the United States, Italy and Spain came samples of acute and convalescent COVID-19. Sample material is recorded as cDNA or gDNA derived from T cells, B-cell-depleted T cells, or PBMCs.

As handled by the study authors: Scientists estimated how many nucleated cells there were by amplifying reference gene primers. Measured with immunoSEQ multiplex PCR; TCRdb has only the in-frame clones, and not every one. V, J and clone size are taken as reported in that table, and D and trimming were inferred from the DNA itself. The sample consists of about 170,000 clones, 85% to 90% of them appearing once. V was pared by 3 bases and J by 3 bases, with 17 bases between. The V gene's germline CDR1 is SGHRS and CDR2 YFSETQ. The CDR3 contains 16 residues. Sequenced sample: peripheral blood. The V gene is TRBV5-1, the J gene TRBJ2-3, with D possibly TRBD1 on 6 matching bases. The receptor's source is a man in his fifties with active or convalescent COVID-19. In DNA, the CDR3 is TGCGCCAGCAGCTCGACAGTTCCAAGGGGGACAGATACGCAGTATTTT. It encodes CASSSTVPRGTDTQYF.